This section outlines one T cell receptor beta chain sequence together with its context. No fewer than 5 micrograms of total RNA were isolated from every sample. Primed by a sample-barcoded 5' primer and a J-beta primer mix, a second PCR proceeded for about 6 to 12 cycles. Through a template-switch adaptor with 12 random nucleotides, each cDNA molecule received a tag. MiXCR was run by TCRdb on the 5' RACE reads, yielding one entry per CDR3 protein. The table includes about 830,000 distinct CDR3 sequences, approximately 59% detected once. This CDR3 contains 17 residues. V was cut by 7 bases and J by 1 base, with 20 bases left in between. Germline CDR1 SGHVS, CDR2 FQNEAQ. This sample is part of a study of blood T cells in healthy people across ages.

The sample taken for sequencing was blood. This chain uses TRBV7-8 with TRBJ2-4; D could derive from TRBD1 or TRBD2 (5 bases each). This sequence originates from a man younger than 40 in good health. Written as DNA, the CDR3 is TGTGCCAGCACCCCTCTGGTCGGGGACCTTGCCAAAAACATTCAGTACTTC. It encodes CASTPLVGDLAKNIQYF.